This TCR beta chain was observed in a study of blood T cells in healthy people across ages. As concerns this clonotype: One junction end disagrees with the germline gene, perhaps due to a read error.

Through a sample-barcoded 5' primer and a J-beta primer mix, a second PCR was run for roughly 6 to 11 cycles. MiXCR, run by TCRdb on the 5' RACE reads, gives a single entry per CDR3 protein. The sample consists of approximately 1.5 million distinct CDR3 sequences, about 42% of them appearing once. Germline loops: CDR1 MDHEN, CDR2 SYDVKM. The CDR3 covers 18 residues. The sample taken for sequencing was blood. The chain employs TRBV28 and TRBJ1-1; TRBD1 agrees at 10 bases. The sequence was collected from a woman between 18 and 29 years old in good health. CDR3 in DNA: TGTGCTAGCAGCCGAAACCGGGACAGGGGATTTTGGAACACTGAAGCTTTCTTT. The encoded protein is CASSRNRDRGFWNTEAFF.